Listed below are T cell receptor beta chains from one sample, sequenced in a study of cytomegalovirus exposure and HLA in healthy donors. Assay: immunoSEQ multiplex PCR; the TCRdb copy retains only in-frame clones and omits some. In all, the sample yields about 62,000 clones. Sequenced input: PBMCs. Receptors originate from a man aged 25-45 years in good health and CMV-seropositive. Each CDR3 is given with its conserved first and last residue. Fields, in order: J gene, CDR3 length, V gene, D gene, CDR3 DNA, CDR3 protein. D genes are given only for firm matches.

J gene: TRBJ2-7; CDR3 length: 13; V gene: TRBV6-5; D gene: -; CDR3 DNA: TGTGCCAGCAGAGGACGGGACTCCTACGAGCAGTACTTC; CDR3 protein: CASRGRDSYEQYF
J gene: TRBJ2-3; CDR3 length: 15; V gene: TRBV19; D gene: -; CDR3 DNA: TGTGCCAGTAGGGACAGAAGGGCCGGGGAAGATACGCAGTATTTT; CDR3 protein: CASRDRRAGEDTQYF
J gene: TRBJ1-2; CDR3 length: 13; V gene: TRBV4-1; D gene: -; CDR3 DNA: TGCGCCAGCAGCCAAGTTAACGGCTATGGCTACACCTTC; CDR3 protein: CASSQVNGYGYTF
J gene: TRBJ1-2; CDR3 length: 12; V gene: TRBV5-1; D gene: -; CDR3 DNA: TGCGCCAGCAGCACGTCGGGCTATGGCTACACCTTC; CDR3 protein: CASSTSGYGYTF
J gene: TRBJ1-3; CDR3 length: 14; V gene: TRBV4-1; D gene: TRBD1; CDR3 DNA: TGCGCCAGCAGCCAGGGACAGGGTGGAAACACCATATATTTT; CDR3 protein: CASSQGQGGNTIYF
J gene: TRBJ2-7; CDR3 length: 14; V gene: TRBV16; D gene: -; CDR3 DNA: TGTGCCAGCAGCCAATCGACAGGCTCCTACGAGCAGTACTTC; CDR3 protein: CASSQSTGSYEQYF
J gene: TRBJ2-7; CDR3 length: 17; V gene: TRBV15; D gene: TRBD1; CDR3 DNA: TGTGCCACCAGCAGAGAAAAGGTCTCAGGGGGCACCTACGAGCAGTACTTC; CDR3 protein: CATSREKVSGGTYEQYF
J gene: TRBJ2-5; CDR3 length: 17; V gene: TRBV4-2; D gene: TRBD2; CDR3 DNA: TGTGCCAGCAGCCAAGTCGCTAGCGGGGGGGCCCAAGAGACCCAGTACTTC; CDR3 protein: CASSQVASGGAQETQYF
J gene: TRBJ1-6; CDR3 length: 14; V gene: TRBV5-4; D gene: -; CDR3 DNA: TGTGCCAGCAGCTCTTTCTCCTATAATTCACCCCTCCACTTT; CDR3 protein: CASSSFSYNSPLHF
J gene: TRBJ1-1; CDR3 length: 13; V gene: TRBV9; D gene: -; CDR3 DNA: TGTGCCAGCAGCGCCAACAGCTACACTGAAGCTTTCTTT; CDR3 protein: CASSANSYTEAFF
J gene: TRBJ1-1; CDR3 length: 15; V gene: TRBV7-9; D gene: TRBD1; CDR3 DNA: TGTGCCAGCAGCCTCTGGACAGGGACAGGGGCTGAAGCTTTCTTT; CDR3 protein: CASSLWTGTGAEAFF
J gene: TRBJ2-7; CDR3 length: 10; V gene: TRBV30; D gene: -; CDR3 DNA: TGTGCCTGGAGGGTGTACGAGCAGTACTTC; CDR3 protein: CAWRVYEQYF
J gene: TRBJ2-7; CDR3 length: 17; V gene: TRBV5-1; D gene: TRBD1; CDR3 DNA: TGCGCCAGCAGCTACCGGACAGGGGCGATCCGTTCCTACGAGCAGTACTTC; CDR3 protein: CASSYRTGAIRSYEQYF
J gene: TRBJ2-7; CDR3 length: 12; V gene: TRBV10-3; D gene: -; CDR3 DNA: TGTGCCATCAGCGACAGTCTCTACGAGCAGTACTTC; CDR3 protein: CAISDSLYEQYF
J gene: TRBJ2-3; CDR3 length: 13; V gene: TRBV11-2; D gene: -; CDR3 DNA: TGTGCCAGCAGCTCGGGTAACACAGATACGCAGTATTTT; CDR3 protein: CASSSGNTDTQYF
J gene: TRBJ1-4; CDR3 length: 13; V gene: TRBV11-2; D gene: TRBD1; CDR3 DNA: TGTGCCACATTGGGACAGGGGTCTGAAAAACTGTTTTTT; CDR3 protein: CATLGQGSEKLFF
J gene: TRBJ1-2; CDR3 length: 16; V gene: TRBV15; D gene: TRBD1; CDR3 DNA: TGTGCCACCAGCAGAGAATGGGGACAGGTGAACTATGGCTACACCTTC; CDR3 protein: CATSREWGQVNYGYTF
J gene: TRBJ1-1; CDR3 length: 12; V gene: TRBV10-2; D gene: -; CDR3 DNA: TGCGCCAGCGGGGACATGAGGACTGAAGCTTTCTTT; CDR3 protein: CASGDMRTEAFF
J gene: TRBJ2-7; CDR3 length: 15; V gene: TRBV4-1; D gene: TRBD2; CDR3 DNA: TGCGCCAGCAGCCAAGCGGGACTAGCGTCCTACGAGCAGTACTTC; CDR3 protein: CASSQAGLASYEQYF
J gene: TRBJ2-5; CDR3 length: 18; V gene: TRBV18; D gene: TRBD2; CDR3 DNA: TGTGCCAGCTCAATGCGGACTAGCGGGGGGAACCGAGGAGAGACCCAGTACTTC; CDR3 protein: CASSMRTSGGNRGETQYF
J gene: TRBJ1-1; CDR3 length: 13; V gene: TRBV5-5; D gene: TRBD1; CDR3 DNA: TGTGCCAGCAGCTCGGGACAGGGGGGTGCCGCTTTCTTT; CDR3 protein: CASSSGQGGAAFF
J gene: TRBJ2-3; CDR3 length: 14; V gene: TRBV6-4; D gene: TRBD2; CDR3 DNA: TGTGCCAGCTCAGTAGCGGGTAGCACAGATACGCAGTATTTT; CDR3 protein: CASSVAGSTDTQYF
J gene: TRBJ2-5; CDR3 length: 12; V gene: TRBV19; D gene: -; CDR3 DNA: TGTGCCAGTAGTGTAGGGAGGGAGACCCAGTACTTC; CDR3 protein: CASSVGRETQYF
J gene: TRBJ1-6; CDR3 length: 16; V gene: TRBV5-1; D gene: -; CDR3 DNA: TGCGCCAGCAGCTTGGCCGCTTTGGGGGCAGGTTCACCCCTCCACTTT; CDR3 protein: CASSLAALGAGSPLHF
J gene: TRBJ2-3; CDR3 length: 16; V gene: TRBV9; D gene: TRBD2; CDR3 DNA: TGTGCCAGCAGCGTAGTGGCTAGCGGGGGTGGGGATACGCAGTATTTT; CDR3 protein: CASSVVASGGGDTQYF
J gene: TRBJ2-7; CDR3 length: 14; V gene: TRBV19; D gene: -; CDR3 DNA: TGTGCCAGTAGTTACGGGCCAGGGGTACGCGAGCAGTACTTC; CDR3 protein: CASSYGPGVREQYF
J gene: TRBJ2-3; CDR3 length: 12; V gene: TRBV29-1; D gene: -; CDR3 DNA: TGCAGCGTTGAAGACCGAGAAGATACGCAGTATTTT; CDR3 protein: CSVEDREDTQYF
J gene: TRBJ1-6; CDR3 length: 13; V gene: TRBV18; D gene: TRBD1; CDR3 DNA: TGTGCCAGCTCACCGGACAGGGACTCACCCCTCCACTTT; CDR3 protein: CASSPDRDSPLHF
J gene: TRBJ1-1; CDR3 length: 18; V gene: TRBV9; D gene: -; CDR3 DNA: TGTGCCAGCAGCCCCAGATCACGTGGGGGGGCGGTGAACACTGAAGCTTTCTTT; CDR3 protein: CASSPRSRGGAVNTEAFF
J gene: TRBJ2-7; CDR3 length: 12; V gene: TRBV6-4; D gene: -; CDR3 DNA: TGTGCCAGCAGCCCTGGGAGCTACGAGCAGTACTTC; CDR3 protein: CASSPGSYEQYF
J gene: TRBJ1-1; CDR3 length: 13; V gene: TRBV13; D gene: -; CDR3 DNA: TGTGCCAGCAGCTTATCAGGGAACACTGAAGATTTCTTT; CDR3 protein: CASSLSGNTEDFF
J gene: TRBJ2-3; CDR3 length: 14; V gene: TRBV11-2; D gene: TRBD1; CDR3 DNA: TGTGCCAGCAAAAGGGACAGGGGTTTTGATACGCAGTATTTT; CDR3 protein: CASKRDRGFDTQYF
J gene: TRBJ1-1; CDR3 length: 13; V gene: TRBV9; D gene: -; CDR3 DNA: TGTGCCAGCAGCGTAGGACCAGGCACTGAAGCTTTCTTT; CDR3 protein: CASSVGPGTEAFF
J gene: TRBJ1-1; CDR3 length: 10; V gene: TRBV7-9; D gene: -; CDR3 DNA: TGTGCCAGCAGCTCCTTTGAAGCTTTCTTT; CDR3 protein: CASSSFEAFF
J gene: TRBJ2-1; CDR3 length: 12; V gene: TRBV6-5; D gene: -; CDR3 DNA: TGTGCCAGCAGTTGGAAAGGAGATGAGCAGTTCTTC; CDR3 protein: CASSWKGDEQFF
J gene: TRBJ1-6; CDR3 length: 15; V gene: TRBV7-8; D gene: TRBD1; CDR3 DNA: TGTGCCAGCAGCTTGGGACAGGGTAGGAGTTCACCCCTCCACTTT; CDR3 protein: CASSLGQGRSSPLHF
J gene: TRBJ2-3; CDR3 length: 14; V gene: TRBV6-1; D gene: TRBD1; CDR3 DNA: TGTGCCAGCCCCGGGACAGGGGACACAGATACGCAGTATTTT; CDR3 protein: CASPGTGDTDTQYF
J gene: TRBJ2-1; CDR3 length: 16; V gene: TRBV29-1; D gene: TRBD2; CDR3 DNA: TGCAGCGGTCTAGCGGGAGGCAGAGTCACCTACAATGAGCAGTTCTTC; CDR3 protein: CSGLAGGRVTYNEQFF
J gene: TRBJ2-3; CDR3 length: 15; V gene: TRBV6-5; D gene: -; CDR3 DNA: TGTGCCAGCAGATCTACAGGTTCCTTCACAGATACGCAGTATTTT; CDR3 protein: CASRSTGSFTDTQYF
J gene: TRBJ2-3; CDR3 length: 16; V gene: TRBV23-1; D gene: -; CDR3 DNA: TGCGCCAGCAGTCAAGGTAGGAGCCCAAGCACAGATACGCAGTATTTT; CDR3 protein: CASSQGRSPSTDTQYF
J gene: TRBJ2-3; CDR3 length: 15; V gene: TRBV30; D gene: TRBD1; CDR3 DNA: TGTGCCGGGAGACGGGGGACAGGGGGCACAGATACGCAGTATTTT; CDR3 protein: CAGRRGTGGTDTQYF
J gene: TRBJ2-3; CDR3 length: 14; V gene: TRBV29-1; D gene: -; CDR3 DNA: TGCAGCGTTGTATTGTCCGGGAGCACAGATACGCAGTATTTT; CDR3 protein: CSVVLSGSTDTQYF
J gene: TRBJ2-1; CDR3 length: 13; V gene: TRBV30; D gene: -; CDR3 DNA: TGTGCCTGGGGGAGAGGATTCTACAATGAGCAGTTCTTC; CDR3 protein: CAWGRGFYNEQFF
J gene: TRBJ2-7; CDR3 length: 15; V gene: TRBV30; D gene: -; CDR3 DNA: TGTGCCTGGAACCTCGGTGACACAGGGATCTACGAGCAGTACTTC; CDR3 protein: CAWNLGDTGIYEQYF
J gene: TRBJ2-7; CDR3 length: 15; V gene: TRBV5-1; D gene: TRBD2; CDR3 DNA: TGCGCCAGCAGCTTGAAGGGAGGGACCGTTTCCGAGCAGTACTTC; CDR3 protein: CASSLKGGTVSEQYF
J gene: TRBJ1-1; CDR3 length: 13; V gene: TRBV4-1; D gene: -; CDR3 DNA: TGCGCCAGCGCTAGACTCAGGGACACTGAAGCTTTCTTT; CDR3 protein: CASARLRDTEAFF
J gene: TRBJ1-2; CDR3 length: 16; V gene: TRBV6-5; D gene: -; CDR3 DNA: TGTGCCAGCAGTTACCTCTTAAACCGGGACTCCTATGGCTACACCTTC; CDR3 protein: CASSYLLNRDSYGYTF
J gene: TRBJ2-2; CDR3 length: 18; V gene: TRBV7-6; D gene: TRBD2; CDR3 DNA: TGTGCCAGCACCCGAGCCCATAGCGGGAGGGCCGGCACCGGGGAGCTGTTTTTT; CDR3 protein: CASTRAHSGRAGTGELFF
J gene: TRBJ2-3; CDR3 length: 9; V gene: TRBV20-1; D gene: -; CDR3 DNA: TGCAGTGCTGCAGGTACGCAGTATTTT; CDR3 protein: CSAAGTQYF
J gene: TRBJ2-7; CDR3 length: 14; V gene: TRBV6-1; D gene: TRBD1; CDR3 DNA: TGTGCCAGCAGTGAAATCGGGACAGGGTACGAGCAGTACTTC; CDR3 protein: CASSEIGTGYEQYF
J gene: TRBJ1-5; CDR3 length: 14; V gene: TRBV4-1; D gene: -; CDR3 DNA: TGCGCCAGCAGCTCACAGGGTTACAATCAGCCCCAGCATTTT; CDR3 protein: CASSSQGYNQPQHF
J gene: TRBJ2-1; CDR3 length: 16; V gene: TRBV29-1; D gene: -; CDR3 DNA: TGCAGCGTTGAAACCCTTATCAGGGGATCCGACAATGAGCAGTTCTTC; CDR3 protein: CSVETLIRGSDNEQFF